This record concerns one T cell receptor (beta chain) sequence. In germline, CDR1 is SGHRS, CDR2 YFSETQ. Trimming pared 1 base from V and 0 bases from J, leaving 8 bases between. The CDR3 runs 15 residues. These data are taken from a study of blood T cell repertoires in COVID-19. Study-level information: Researchers got acute and convalescent COVID-19 samples from the United States, Italy and Spain.

Using immunoSEQ multiplex PCR, the repertoire was profiled, and TCRdb retains in-frame clones only, with some absent. The sample includes about 380,000 clones, 88% of them seen just once. Resolution of symptoms, clearance, or two negative PCRs was present in recovered Cohort 3 donors. The receptor was derived from a woman between 18 and 30 years old who had recovered from COVID-19. The chain has TRBV5-1 and TRBJ2-1; D is perhaps TRBD2 (6 bases). Sequenced material: PBMCs or T cells enriched from blood (not recorded which). The CDR3 protein is CASSLLALSYNEQFF. The CDR3 DNA sequence: TGCGCCAGCAGCTTGCTAGCGCTCTCCTACAATGAGCAGTTCTTC.